This T cell receptor (beta chain) originates from a study of cytomegalovirus exposure and HLA in healthy donors. The V and J ends lost 7 bases and 4 bases, in that order; junction bases with no gene match: 12. CDR3 length: 16 amino acids. The germline V gene encodes CDR1 SNHLY and CDR2 FYNNEI. Regarding the study as a whole: Later work found most CMV-associated TCR beta chains apparently HLA-restricted. With later analysis, a missense DCLRE1C variant became linked to TCR beta V- and J-gene trimming. Links to common viral pathogens appeared, in a later analysis, for several of the most significant clusters. Both high specificity and high sensitivity reportedly marked the classifier's diagnosis of cytomegalovirus status.

Of note for this clone: Its target is unknown.

60 Vbeta and 13 Jbeta primers were used in PCR. Sequencing used immunoSEQ multiplex PCR; TCRdb keeps in-frame clones, though not all of them. The table lists just over 150,000 clones, 70% to 90% of them singletons. The source material was PBMCs. This TCR was recovered from a man aged 18 to 29 in good health and CMV-seropositive. The chain combines TRBV2 with TRBJ2-2; 7 bases fit TRBD1. CDR3 region: CASNAQGTLGTGELFF. In DNA form, the CDR3 reads TGTGCCAGCAATGCACAGGGGACCTTGGGCACCGGGGAGCTGTTTTTT.